One sample yielded the 5 T cell receptor beta chains listed below, sequenced in a study of regulatory T cells in long-lasting Graves disease. Researchers made TCR beta libraries by using iRepertoire HTBI primers and running Arm-PCR on CDR3 regions. TCRdb called the multiplex PCR reads again in MiXCR, with one record for every CDR3 protein. The sample records a few hundred thousand distinct CDR3 sequences, 13% to 15% being singletons. Described time point: newly diagnosed GD, antithyroid drugs for less than 3 months. PBMC RNA was the source of the TCR library. These data were likewise used in another study, on T cells in Graves' hyperthyroidism and ophthalmopathy.

The specimen comprised peripheral blood mononuclear cells (PBMCs), sampled at new diagnosis, from a patient treated with antithyroid drugs. The receptors shown here come from a woman in her 50s with Graves disease.

This clonotype was seen at least ten times. V is TRBV2 and J is TRBJ1-1, with 8 positions matching TRBD1. In germline, CDR1 is SNHLY, CDR2 FYNNEI. The CDR3 consists of 13 residues. V trimming: 8 bases; J trimming: 1 base; junction bases outside the gene matches: 3. CDR3 amino acids: CASDRGENTEAFF. The DNA for the CDR3 is TGTGCCAGCGACAGGGGCGAGAACACTGAAGCTTTCTTT. Supplemented by reference TRBV2 and TRBJ1-1, the full variable domain reads EPEVTQTPSHQVTQMGQEVILRCVPISNHLYFYWYRQILGQKVEFLVSFYNNEISEKSEIFDDQFSVERPDGSNFTLKIRSTKLEDSAMYFCASDRGENTEAFFGQGTRLTVV.

The V gene is TRBV11-2, the J gene TRBJ2-7; 11 bases align to TRBD2. With V trimmed by 5 bases and J by 2 bases, 5 bases remained unmatched. The germline gives CDR1 SGHAT, CDR2 FQNNGV. The CDR3 extends over 15 amino acids. In DNA, the CDR3 is TGTGCCAGCAGCACTACGGGACTAGCGGCCTACGAGCAGTACGTC. Translating it yields CASSTTGLAAYEQYV.

This clonotype was recorded at least ten times. V and J are TRBV6-1 and TRBJ2-2, with D possibly matching TRBD2 (5 bases). Trimming cost V 5 bases and J 6 bases, with 13 bases left between them. The V gene's germline CDR1 is MNHNS and CDR2 SASEGT. This CDR3 contains 14 residues. The CDR3 DNA sequence: TGTGCCAGCAGTCTTTGGACTTTAGCCGGGGAGCTGTTTTTT. Translating gives CASSLWTLAGELFF.

There are a few counts of this clonotype. The chain joins TRBV15 to TRBJ1-5; D is ambiguous. V was shortened by 0 bases and J by 2 bases, with 8 bases between the two germline ends. The CDR3 runs 15 residues. In germline, CDR1 is LNHNV, CDR2 YYDKDF (reference sequence). CDR3 residues: CATSRDRAGNQPQHF. The CDR3, as DNA: TGTGCCACCAGCAGAGATCGGGCAGGCAATCAGCCCCAGCATTTT.

This clonotype was counted a few times. V gene TRBV7-9 combines with J gene TRBJ2-1, with 10 bases aligning to TRBD2. The CDR3 has 19 residues. The germline V gene has CDR1 SEHNR and CDR2 FQNEAQ (reference sequence). The ends lost 2 bases at V and 6 bases at J; junction bases unmatched: 16. The CDR3 DNA is TGTGCCAGCAGCTTAACCTCCCGGCCTAGCGGGAGAAATAGCAATGAGCAGTTCTTC. It yields the protein CASSLTSRPSGRNSNEQFF.